These 23 T cell receptor beta chains were all obtained from the same sample, sequenced in a study of blood T cell repertoires in COVID-19. Sequencing used immunoSEQ multiplex PCR; TCRdb keeps in-frame clones, though not all of them. The sample records about 210,000 clones, roughly four fifths being singletons. Sequencing input: peripheral blood. These receptors were collected from a woman in her 40s with acute or convalescent COVID-19.

The J gene is TRBJ1-1, the V gene TRBV19, with a tentative D call TRBD1 (5 bases). The V gene's germline CDR1 is LNHDA and CDR2 SQIVND (reference sequence). The CDR3 totals 15 residues. The ends were cut back, 1 base at V and 6 bases at J, with 15 bases in the middle. The CDR3 here is CASSIVGTGEAEAFF. The CDR3 DNA sequence: TGTGCCAGTAGTATAGTCGGAACAGGTGAAGCTGAAGCTTTCTTT.

Points on this clone: Sequence at one end of the junction differs from germline and may be a read error. The V gene is TRBV30, the J gene TRBJ1-1; D unresolved. The CDR3 is 15 residues long. Germline V lookup: CDR1 GTSNPN, CDR2 SVGIG (reference sequence). This CDR3 reads CAWALRNTLNIEAFF. As DNA, the CDR3 is TGTGCCTGGGCATTGCGGAACACCTTAAACATTGAAGCTTTCTTT.

The chain couples TRBV6-1 to TRBJ2-3; 12 bases agree with TRBD2. This CDR3 is built from 16 residues. Trimming removed 4 bases from V and 4 bases from J; junction bases left unmatched: 6. Germline lookup yields CDR1 MNHNS and CDR2 SASEGT. The CDR3 region has the DNA TGTGCCAGCAGTGTTCCGACTAGCGGGAGTGCAGATACGCAGTATTTT. Translation gives CASSVPTSGSADTQYF.

In its sample, this clone was seen once. The V call is TRBV15, the J call TRBJ2-1, with 7 bases aligning to TRBD2. After removal of 0 bases from V and 15 bases from J, the junction contained 11 bases not matched to a gene. The germline CDR1 and CDR2 sequences are LNHNV and YYDKDF (reference sequence). The CDR3 has 14 amino acids. For the CDR3, the DNA is TGTGCCACCAGCAGAGATCTGGGGGGGACCGAGGGGTTCTTC. This gives the protein CATSRDLGGTEGFF.

The rearrangement joins TRBV30 to TRBJ2-1, with TRBD2 as a possible D gene (5 bases). The germline CDR1 and CDR2 sequences are GTSNPN and SVGIG (reference sequence). The CDR3 runs 16 residues. V was cut by 1 base and J by 3 bases, with 16 bases left in between. CDR3 sequence (DNA): TGTGCCTGGAGTGCCTCCCGGACTGGAATCTACAATGAGCAGTTCTTC. Translation: CAWSASRTGIYNEQFF.

The chain carries TRBV2 and TRBJ2-1; D gene ambiguous. The CDR3 is made up of 13 amino acids. Germline CDR1 is SNHLY and CDR2 is FYNNEI. Trimming pared 7 bases from V and 5 bases from J, leaving 12 bases between. CDR3 in amino acids: CASTLFVHNEQFF. In DNA form, the CDR3 reads TGTGCCAGCACCCTCTTCGTCCACAATGAGCAGTTCTTC.

This clone has just one count. The chain employs TRBV18 and TRBJ2-2; 8 positions agree with TRBD1. Germline CDR1 KGHSH, CDR2 LQKENI. This CDR3 spans 16 amino acids. The ends lost 3 bases at V and 4 bases at J; junction bases unmatched: 7. The CDR3 coding sequence is TGTGCCAGCTCACCCCCGGACAGGGTGGGCACCGGGGAGCTGTTTTTT. Translation: CASSPPDRVGTGELFF.

A single count supports this clone. The chain uses TRBV29-1 and TRBJ1-1, with TRBD1 as a possible D gene (5 bases). Trimming removed 6 bases from V and 4 bases from J, with 12 bases in between. The CDR3 loop spans 12 amino acids. The V gene's germline CDR1 is SQVTM and CDR2 ANQGSEA. CDR3 sequence: CSVIQVGTEAFF. The CDR3 nucleotides are TGCAGCGTCATACAGGTGGGCACTGAAGCTTTCTTT.

V and J are TRBV28 and TRBJ2-3; 7 positions match TRBD1. This CDR3 contains 18 residues. The ends lost 4 bases at V and 2 bases at J; junction bases unmatched: 15. CDR1 and CDR2 from the germline V gene are MDHEN and SYDVKM. CDR3 loop: CASSSTEGTDYSTDTQYF. CDR3 nucleotide sequence: TGTGCCAGCAGTTCAACAGAGGGGACAGACTATTCCACAGATACGCAGTATTTT. The full variable domain, completed using reference TRBV28 and TRBJ2-3, is DVKVTQSSRYLVKRTGEKVFLECVQDMDHENMFWYRQDPGLGLRLIYFSYDVKMKEKGDIPEGYSVSREKKERFSLILESASTNQTSMYLCASSSTEGTDYSTDTQYFGPGTRLTVL.

The chain employs TRBV4-2 and TRBJ2-7; 12 bases map to TRBD2. The CDR3 covers 20 residues. Germline V gene data show CDR1 as LGHNA and CDR2 as YNFKEQ. The trim removed 0 bases at V and 5 bases at J, leaving 17 bases unmatched. The CDR3 loop is CASSQDTRLAGGPSYNEQYF. In DNA, the CDR3 is TGTGCCAGCAGCCAAGATACCCGGCTAGCGGGGGGGCCCAGTTATAACGAGCAGTACTTC.

The V and J genes are TRBV18 and TRBJ1-2; no clear D. From germline, CDR1 is KGHSH and CDR2 LQKENI. The CDR3 extends over 12 amino acids. V was shortened by 2 bases and J by 4 bases, with 5 bases between the two germline ends. In DNA form, the CDR3 reads TGTGCCAGCTCACCAGAGCCCTATGGCTACACCTTC. Its protein is CASSPEPYGYTF. Full variable domain (outside the CDR3, taken from reference TRBV18 and TRBJ1-2): NAGVMQNPRHLVRRRGQEARLRCSPMKGHSHVYWYRQLPEEGLKFMVYLQKENIIDESGMPKERFSAEFPKEGPSILRIQQVVRGDSAAYFCASSPEPYGYTFGSGTRLTVV.

About this clone itself: The sample has other DNA sequences that encode this CDR3 too. J is TRBJ2-3 and V is TRBV9; possibly TRBD2 for D (6 bases). V was trimmed by 0 bases and J by 1 base, leaving 12 bases between them. CDR1 and CDR2 from the germline V gene are SGDLS and YYNGEE. CDR3 length: 16 amino acids. The CDR3 protein is CASSVEAGGGTDTQYF. The CDR3 region has the DNA TGTGCCAGCAGCGTAGAGGCCGGGGGAGGCACAGATACGCAGTATTTT.

This clone was recorded a few times. V usage is TRBV2 and J usage is TRBJ2-2; TRBD1 agrees at 7 bases. Trimming at V came to 8 bases and at J to 7 bases, leaving 10 bases not matched to a gene. Germline V gene data show CDR1 as SNHLY and CDR2 as FYNNEI. The CDR3 covers 14 residues. In DNA form, the CDR3 reads TGTGCCAGCCACACCGGGACAGTAGGCGGGGAGCTGTTTTTT. This sequence encodes CASHTGTVGGELFF. The full variable domain, rest sourced from reference TRBV2 and TRBJ2-2, is EPEVTQTPSHQVTQMGQEVILRCVPISNHLYFYWYRQILGQKVEFLVSFYNNEISEKSEIFDDQFSVERPDGSNFTLKIRSTKLEDSAMYFCASHTGTVGGELFFGEGSRLTVL.

The rearrangement joins TRBV19 to TRBJ1-1, with 7 bases fitting TRBD1. Trimming cost V 8 bases and J 3 bases; bases outside gene matches: 9. Germline V gene sequence: CDR1 LNHDA, CDR2 SQIVND (reference sequence). There are 14 residues in the CDR3. CDR3 protein: CASGRGTVDTEAFF. The CDR3 bases are TGTGCCAGTGGCCGGGGGACAGTCGACACTGAAGCTTTCTTT.

With regard to this clone: Relative to the germline gene, one junction end is altered; a read error may explain this. The genes are TRBV5-1 and TRBJ2-7; D unclear. Germline CDR1 and CDR2: SGHRS and YFSETQ. This CDR3 spans 13 amino acids. The CDR3 DNA sequence: TGCGCCAGCAGCTTGGGGCAGTCCTCCGAGCAGTACTTC. It specifies CASSLGQSSEQYF.

This clone has a handful of counts. The chain has TRBV6-5 and TRBJ2-7; the D gene is possibly TRBD1 (6 bases). The germline gives CDR1 MNHEY, CDR2 SVGAGI. V was pared by 5 bases and J by 3 bases, with 14 bases between. This CDR3 spans 14 amino acids. CDR3 sequence (DNA): TGTGCCAGCAGTCTTCTACAGGGTCACTACGAGCAGTACTTC. Its protein is CASSLLQGHYEQYF.

This chain joins TRBV24-1 and TRBJ2-3, with 8 positions matching TRBD2. This CDR3 contains 16 residues. The ends lost 4 bases at V and 2 bases at J; junction bases unmatched: 7. Germline lookup yields CDR1 KGHDR and CDR2 SFDVKD. For the CDR3, the DNA is TGTGCCACCAGTGACCCAGCGGGAGAGGTCACAGATACGCAGTATTTT. Protein product: CATSDPAGEVTDTQYF.

This clone was recorded a few times. The genes are TRBV6-2 or TRBV6-3 and TRBJ1-1; TRBD1 agrees at 7 bases. The CDR3 totals 19 residues. V shed 2 bases, J shed 0 bases, and the junction held 15 bases outside the gene matches. Germline V gene sequence: CDR1 MNHEY, CDR2 SVGEGT. CDR3 region: CASSYPALRGARLNTEAFF. In DNA, the CDR3 is TGTGCCAGCAGTTACCCAGCCCTCAGGGGGGCGCGACTGAACACTGAAGCTTTCTTT.

The V call is TRBV5-1, the J call TRBJ2-1; 9 nucleotides line up with TRBD2. Germline V CDR1 and CDR2: SGHRS, YFSETQ. This CDR3 comprises 15 residues. The V gene end was trimmed by 4 bases and the J gene end by 2 bases; junction bases not matched to a gene: 4. This CDR3 reads CASSVLAGPYNEQFF. In DNA form, the CDR3 reads TGCGCCAGCAGCGTTCTAGCGGGGCCCTACAATGAGCAGTTCTTC.

The chain joins TRBV19 to TRBJ2-5; D gene unclear. CDR1 and CDR2 from the germline V gene are LNHDA and SQIVND (reference sequence). V was clipped by 1 base and J by 3 bases, with 12 bases between them. This CDR3 region has 15 residues. The chain's CDR3 is CASSIVAGTEETQYF. CDR3 DNA sequence: TGTGCCAGTAGTATAGTTGCCGGTACTGAAGAGACCCAGTACTTC.

The J gene is TRBJ2-7, the V gene TRBV24-1, with a possible D match to TRBD1 (7 bases). Germline V gives CDR1 KGHDR, CDR2 SFDVKD. The CDR3 runs 13 residues. Trimming took off 7 bases at V and 6 bases at J, with 15 bases between the two ends. The CDR3 spells CATRDRFGGEQYF. As DNA, the CDR3 is TGTGCCACCAGGGACAGGTTCGGGGGCGAGCAGTACTTC.

The chain is built from TRBV7-8 and TRBJ2-3; 12 nucleotides align to TRBD2. Germline V gene sequence: CDR1 SGHVS, CDR2 FQNEAQ. This CDR3 is built from 16 residues. V gave up 5 bases and J gave up 1 base; unmatched junction bases: 4. CDR3 DNA sequence: TGTGCCAGCAGCCTTTGGACTAGCGGGGGCACAGATACGCAGTATTTT. Translation: CASSLWTSGGTDTQYF.

V is TRBV5-4 and J is TRBJ2-3, with 8 nucleotides matching TRBD1. CDR3 length: 16 amino acids. Trimming removed 3 bases from V and 1 base from J; junction bases left unmatched: 7. In germline, CDR1 is SGHNT, CDR2 YYREEE (reference sequence). Here the CDR3 reads CASSSDGGQGTDTQYF. Here the CDR3 DNA reads TGTGCCAGCAGCTCCGATGGGGGACAGGGCACAGATACGCAGTATTTT. The variable domain in full, completed from reference TRBV5-4 and TRBJ2-3, reads ETGVTQSPTHLIKTRGQQVTLRCSSQSGHNTVSWYQQALGQGPQFIFQYYREEENGRGNFPPRFSGLQFPNYSSELNVNALELDDSALYLCASSSDGGQGTDTQYFGPGTRLTVL.